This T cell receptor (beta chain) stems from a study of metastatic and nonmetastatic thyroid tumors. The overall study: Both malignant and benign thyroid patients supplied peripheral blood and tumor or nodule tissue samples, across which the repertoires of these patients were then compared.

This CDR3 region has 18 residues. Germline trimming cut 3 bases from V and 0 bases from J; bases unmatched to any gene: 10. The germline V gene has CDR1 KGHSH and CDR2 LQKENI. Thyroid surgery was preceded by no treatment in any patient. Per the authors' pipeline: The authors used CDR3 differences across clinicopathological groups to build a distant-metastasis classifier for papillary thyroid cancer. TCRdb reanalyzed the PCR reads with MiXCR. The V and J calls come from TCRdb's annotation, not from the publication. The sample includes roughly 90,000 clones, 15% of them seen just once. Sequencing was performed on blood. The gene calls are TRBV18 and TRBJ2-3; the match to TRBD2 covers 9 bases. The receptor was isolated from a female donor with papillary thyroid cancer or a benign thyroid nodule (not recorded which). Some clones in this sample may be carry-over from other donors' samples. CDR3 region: CASSPLGGGALSTDTQYF. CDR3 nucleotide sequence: TGTGCCAGCTCACCCCTTGGCGGGGGGGCACTGAGCACAGATACGCAGTATTTT. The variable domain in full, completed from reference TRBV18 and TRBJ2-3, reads NAGVMQNPRHLVRRRGQEARLRCSPMKGHSHVYWYRQLPEEGLKFMVYLQKENIIDESGMPKERFSAEFPKEGPSILRIQQVVRGDSAAYFCASSPLGGGALSTDTQYFGPGTRLTVL.